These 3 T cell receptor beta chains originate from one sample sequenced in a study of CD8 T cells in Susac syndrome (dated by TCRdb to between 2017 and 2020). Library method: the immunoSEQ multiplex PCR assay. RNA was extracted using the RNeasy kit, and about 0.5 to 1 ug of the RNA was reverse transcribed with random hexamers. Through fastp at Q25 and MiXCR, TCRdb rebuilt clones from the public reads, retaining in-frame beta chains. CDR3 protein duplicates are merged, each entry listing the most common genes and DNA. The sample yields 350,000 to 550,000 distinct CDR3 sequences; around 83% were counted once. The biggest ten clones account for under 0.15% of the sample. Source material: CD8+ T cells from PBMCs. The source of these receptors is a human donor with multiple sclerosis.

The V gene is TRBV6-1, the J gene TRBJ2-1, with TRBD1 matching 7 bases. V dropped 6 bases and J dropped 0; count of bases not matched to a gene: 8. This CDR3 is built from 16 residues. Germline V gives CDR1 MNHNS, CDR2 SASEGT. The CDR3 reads CASSLPQGSSYNEQFF. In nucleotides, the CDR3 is TGTGCCAGCAGCCTGCCACAGGGGAGCTCCTACAATGAGCAGTTCTTC.

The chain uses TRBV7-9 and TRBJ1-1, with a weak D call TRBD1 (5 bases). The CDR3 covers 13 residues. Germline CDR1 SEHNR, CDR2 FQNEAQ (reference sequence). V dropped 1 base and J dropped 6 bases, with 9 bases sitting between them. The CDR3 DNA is TGTGCCAGCAGCTTAGGTGGGGCAGCTGAAGCTTTCTTT. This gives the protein CASSLGGAAEAFF. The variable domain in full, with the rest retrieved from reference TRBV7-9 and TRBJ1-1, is DTGVSQNPRHKITKRGQNVTFRCDPISEHNRLYWYRQTLGQGPEFLTYFQNEAQLEKSRLLSDRFSAERPKGSFSTLEIQRTEQGDSAMYLCASSLGGAAEAFFGQGTRLTVV.

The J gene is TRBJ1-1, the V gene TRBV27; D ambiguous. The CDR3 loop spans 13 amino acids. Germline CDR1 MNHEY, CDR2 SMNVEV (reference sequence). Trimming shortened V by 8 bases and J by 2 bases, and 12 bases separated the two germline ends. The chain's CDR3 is CASGLRDNTEAFF. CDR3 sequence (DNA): TGTGCCAGCGGCCTACGGGATAACACTGAAGCTTTCTTT.